This TCR beta chain comes out of a study of T cell repertoires in cytomegalovirus infection (dated by TCRdb to the late 2010s). Study-level background: Donor HLA type was relevant to the analysis, as public TCR beta signatures indicated carriage of CMV infection together with the matching HLA type. What the research found in general, with its limitations: Cumulative frequency of public TCR beta family members discriminated carriers of CMV infection plus the relevant HLA type in this cohort and an independent approximately 370-donor cohort. The ex vivo response was dominated by HLA-C-restricted CMV-specific TCR beta clonotypes, and the single most frequent clonotype in two of eight donors was supplied by these HLA-C-restricted clonotypes.

According to the germline V gene, CDR1 reads SGHDT and CDR2 reads YYEEEE. The CDR3 measures 15 amino acids from cysteine to phenylalanine. The only DNA kept is the CDR3, 45 bases in frame from the first base. V loses 4 bases of germline sequence and J loses 0 bases, and the interval between the two ends is 14 bases. Sequencing took place on an Illumina HiSeq 1500. Starting from the raw public reads, TCRdb applied fastp trimming at Q25, assembled clones with MiXCR and retained in-frame beta chains. Each entry merges the rows of one CDR3 protein and shows their most common DNA and genes. For this sample the table gives about 80,000 distinct CDR3 sequences, of which 3.5% to 4.5% were detected only once. The biggest ten clones account for about 4.6% of the sample. This clonotype was counted many times. It has no known antigen specificity. Qualities for individual bases were not recorded, and no much larger clone is one base off.

The sequenced sample was PBMCs. The sequence derives from a human donor in good health (CMV status not recorded). Some clones in this sample may be carry-over from other donors' samples. The chain is assembled from TRBV5-6 and TRBJ2-7; TRBD1 is a weak D gene call, 5 bases matching. CDR3 sequence: CASSDTGLSSYEQYF. The base sequence is TGTGCCAGCAGCGACACAGGATTGAGCTCCTACGAGCAGTACTTC. The full variable domain, with segments outside the CDR3 supplied by the reference TRBV5-6 and TRBJ2-7 proteins, appears as DAGVTQSPTHLIKTRGQQVTLRCSPKSGHDTVSWYQQALGQGPQFIFQYYEEEERQRGNFPDRFSGHQFPNYSSELNVNALLLGDSALYLCASSDTGLSSYEQYFGPGTRLTVT.